These T cell receptor beta chains were read from a single sample in a study of blood T cell repertoires in COVID-19. The method was immunoSEQ multiplex PCR; TCRdb's version includes in-frame clones alone and lacks a portion of them. The table lists about 15,000 clones, roughly 84% of them singletons. The specimen sequenced was peripheral blood. The receptors shown here come from a human donor in a cohort sampled during active COVID-19. The CDR3 runs from the conserved cysteine through the conserved F or W. Fields, in order: V gene, J gene, CDR3 protein.

TRBV19	TRBJ2-7	CASSGVRTGSDEQYF
TRBV19	TRBJ2-3	CASTRQARSTDTQYF
TRBV9	TRBJ1-4	CASRGAGEKLFF
TRBV6-5	TRBJ2-2	CATLGLAGNTGELFF
TRBV4-2	TRBJ2-2	CASSQAPGSVAGELFF
TRBV19	TRBJ2-3	CASSPREIVGTQYF
TRBV7-8	TRBJ2-3	CASSPGGSGFDTQYF
TRBV27	TRBJ2-3	CASSLSAGVLDTQYF
TRBV5-4	TRBJ1-2	CASSPDRQYGYTF
TRBV28	TRBJ1-2	CASTSGSGANYGYTF
TRBV4-2	TRBJ2-1	CASSQDPSGRVIGNEQFF
TRBV19	TRBJ1-6	CASSIGLGNSPLHF
TRBV4-3	TRBJ2-1	CASSPHGIPPIF
TRBV4-1	TRBJ1-2	CASSQDQGATGYTF
TRBV7-2	TRBJ2-6	CASSLVSAGANVLTF
TRBV2	TRBJ2-5	CASSGSAGGHWETQYF
TRBV6-2/TRBV6-3	TRBJ2-1	CASSRLAGDIYNEQFF
TRBV11-3	TRBJ1-1	CASSLRPGLGAKRAFF
TRBV6-1	TRBJ2-1	CASSEVIAGTEQFF
TRBV5-1	TRBJ1-2	CASSLGDRKYGYTF
TRBV6-5	TRBJ2-7	CASSYSRATYEQYF
TRBV28	TRBJ2-2	CASRRANTGELFF
TRBV6-5	TRBJ2-3	CASAFGASWTDTQYF
TRBV19	TRBJ2-7	CASKENGGGEQYF
TRBV5-4	TRBJ1-1	CASSPQGENTEAFF
TRBV10-1	TRBJ2-1	CASSEGLAGVAFF
TRBV18	TRBJ1-2	CASSPNTGSYGYTF
TRBV5-4	TRBJ1-1	CASSLAPDFVNTEAFF
TRBV11-2	TRBJ2-2	CASSYRQGSNTGELFF
TRBV21-1	TRBJ1-2	CASSEREAGGRYGYTF
TRBV7-2	TRBJ2-5	CASSFRGLAGGWEETQYF
TRBV3-1/TRBV3-2	TRBJ2-2	CASSQVRGGELFF
TRBV11-3	TRBJ2-2	CASSLGASGMNTGELFF
TRBV9	TRBJ1-1	CASSPGTGYTEAFF
TRBV7-2	TRBJ2-3	CASTPGGATTDTQYF
TRBV5-8	TRBJ2-6	CASSFRDRLSSGANVLTF
TRBV28	TRBJ1-6	CASSGRREDSPLHF
TRBV5-4	TRBJ2-5	CASSLPTSPETQYF
TRBV21-1	TRBJ2-7	CASSKPGLPYEQYF
TRBV6-5	TRBJ1-1	CASTLQGGTGTEAFF
TRBV9	TRBJ1-1	CASSPRGTEAFF
TRBV6-2/TRBV6-3	TRBJ2-1	CASSMTKRGRMNEQFF
TRBV2	TRBJ2-5	CASNTDNQETQYF
TRBV19	TRBJ1-6	CASSAGAGESPLHF
TRBV11-2	TRBJ2-2	CASSTTGGPTSGELFF
TRBV11-3	TRBJ1-5	CASSFWAPEGSQPQHF
TRBV7-9	TRBJ1-2	CASSLEVSSSGYTF
TRBV19	TRBJ1-5	CASSSSSNQPQHF
TRBV6-5	TRBJ2-2	CASIRTVNTGELFF
TRBV7-2	TRBJ2-7	CASSLDSYYEQYF